This T cell receptor beta chain was recovered during a study of neurological immune-mediated disorders. The sorted libraries were prepared using approximately 900,000 CD4+ or CD8+ T cells that had themselves been sorted. This clonotype was seen at least ten times. TCRdb recomputed calls from the 5' RACE reads with MiXCR, one row per CDR3 protein. The repertoire holds more than 30,000 distinct CDR3 sequences, with approximately 4.1% as singletons. Germline assignment: CDR1 SGHRS and CDR2 YFSETQ. This CDR3 has 15 amino acids. V gave up 1 base and J gave up 0 bases, with 9 bases separating them. This chain connects TRBV5-1 to TRBJ2-3; D call uncertain. The source is a woman in her thirties or forties in good health. Specimen: CD4+ T cells from blood. The CDR3 DNA is TGCGCCAGCAGCTTGATGCGATCTAGCACAGATACGCAGTATTTT. Amino acid sequence: CASSLMRSSTDTQYF.